One and the same sample provided the 6 T cell receptor beta chains below, sequenced in a study of blood T cell repertoires in COVID-19. Assay: immunoSEQ multiplex PCR; the TCRdb copy retains only in-frame clones and omits some. The sample gives roughly 100,000 clones, more than 75% of which show up once; 3% is in the top ten. Sequences were obtained from peripheral blood. The receptors here all came from a man aged 50 or older with active or convalescent COVID-19.

V is TRBV20-1 and J is TRBJ1-1, with D tentatively TRBD1 (5 bases). This CDR3 comprises 15 residues. Germline V CDR1 and CDR2: DFQATT, SNEGSKA (reference sequence). The ends were cut back, 3 bases at V and 0 bases at J, with 14 bases in the middle. DNA of the CDR3: TGCAGTGCTAGTGACAGCGCATCCATGAACACTGAAGCTTTCTTT. Protein product: CSASDSASMNTEAFF.

This clone showed up just a few times. This chain uses TRBV3-1 (or the pseudogene TRBV3-2) with TRBJ1-1; TRBD1 agrees at 9 bases. The CDR3 totals 15 residues. The germline V gene has CDR1 LGHDT and CDR2 YNNKEL (reference sequence). Trimming removed 0 bases from V and 1 base from J; junction bases left unmatched: 0. In DNA, the CDR3 is TGTGCCAGCAGCCAAGAGACAGGGGGGAACACTGAAGCTTTCTTT. Amino acids: CASSQETGGNTEAFF.

The chain is built from TRBV7-6 and TRBJ2-5, with 8 bases identical to TRBD2. Germline trimming cut 4 bases from V and 6 bases from J; bases unmatched to any gene: 13. Germline V gene data show CDR1 as SGHVS and CDR2 as FNYEAQ. The CDR3 sequence is 16 residues long. The CDR3 DNA is TGTGCCAGCAGCTACGGGAGCGGGGGAATGGGAAAGACCCAGTACTTC. Translated: CASSYGSGGMGKTQYF.

Only one count was recorded for this clone. The chain combines TRBV10-3 with TRBJ2-3, with D maybe TRBD1 (6 bases). V was clipped by 2 bases and J by 5 bases, with 11 bases between them. CDR3 length: 14 amino acids. CDR1 ENHRY and CDR2 SYGVKD come from the germline V gene. The DNA of the CDR3 is TGTGCCATCAGTGAGACTCGAGGGGGAGATACGCAGTATTTT. Its protein is CAISETRGGDTQYF.

This clone was picked up a small number of times. The J gene is TRBJ1-4, the V gene TRBV2; perhaps TRBD1 as D (5 bases). The CDR3 is made up of 16 amino acids. With 3 bases removed from V and 2 bases from J, the gap between germline ends came to 13 bases. Germline assignment: CDR1 SNHLY and CDR2 FYNNEI. The CDR3, as DNA: TGTGCCAGCAGTGAGAGGCCGGGGGAGACTAATGAAAAACTGTTTTTT. Its translation: CASSERPGETNEKLFF.

V gene TRBV5-1 combines with J gene TRBJ2-3, with 11 bases identical to TRBD2. The CDR3 is made up of 15 amino acids. Losses at the gene ends were 3 bases for V and 4 bases for J; bases not matched to a gene: 4. Germline assignment: CDR1 SGHRS and CDR2 YFSETQ. CDR3 region: CASSYSGGVSDTQYF. For the CDR3, the DNA is TGCGCCAGCAGCTATAGCGGGGGGGTTTCAGATACGCAGTATTTT.